What follows are 4 T cell receptor beta chains derived from one specimen sequenced in a study of blood T cell repertoires in COVID-19. Measured with immunoSEQ multiplex PCR; TCRdb has only the in-frame clones, and not every one. The repertoire holds about 250,000 clones, with 65% to 90% as singletons. Sequencing input: PBMCs or T cells enriched from blood (not recorded which). All receptors derive from a man aged 18 to 30 who had recovered from COVID-19.

This sequence joins TRBV10-3 and TRBJ1-5; no clear D. The germline gives CDR1 ENHRY, CDR2 SYGVKD. The V and J ends lost 4 bases and 0 bases respectively, with 7 bases between them. The CDR3 runs to 14 residues. The CDR3 protein is CAISVEDSNQPQHF. CDR3 DNA sequence: TGTGCCATCAGTGTGGAGGATAGCAATCAGCCCCAGCATTTT.

The chain uses TRBV14 and TRBJ1-2; 7 bases line up with TRBD1. With V trimmed by 6 bases and J by 3 bases, 4 bases remained unmatched. This CDR3 spans 13 amino acids. The germline V gene has CDR1 SGHDN and CDR2 FVKESK. The CDR3 spells CASRPQGYYGYTF. The DNA for the CDR3 is TGTGCCAGCAGACCACAGGGGTACTATGGCTACACCTTC.

V usage is TRBV11-3 and J usage is TRBJ2-1, with TRBD2 matching 13 bases. Trimming took 3 bases from V and 2 from J; bases not matched to a gene: 7. Per germline, CDR1 SGHNT and CDR2 YENEEA. CDR3 length: 18 amino acids. The CDR3 region is CASSLTSGRIRAYNEQFF. The CDR3, as DNA: TGTGCCAGCAGCTTGACTAGCGGGAGGATAAGAGCCTACAATGAGCAGTTCTTC.

The rearrangement joins TRBV11-2 to TRBJ2-7; 7 bases align to TRBD2. The CDR3 spans 16 residues. V lost 5 bases, J lost 0 bases, and 10 bases stayed unmatched. Germline CDR1 and CDR2: SGHAT and FQNNGV. CDR3: CASSRRAGSYSYEQYF. The CDR3, as DNA: TGTGCCAGCAGCAGAAGAGCGGGAAGCTACTCCTACGAGCAGTACTTC.